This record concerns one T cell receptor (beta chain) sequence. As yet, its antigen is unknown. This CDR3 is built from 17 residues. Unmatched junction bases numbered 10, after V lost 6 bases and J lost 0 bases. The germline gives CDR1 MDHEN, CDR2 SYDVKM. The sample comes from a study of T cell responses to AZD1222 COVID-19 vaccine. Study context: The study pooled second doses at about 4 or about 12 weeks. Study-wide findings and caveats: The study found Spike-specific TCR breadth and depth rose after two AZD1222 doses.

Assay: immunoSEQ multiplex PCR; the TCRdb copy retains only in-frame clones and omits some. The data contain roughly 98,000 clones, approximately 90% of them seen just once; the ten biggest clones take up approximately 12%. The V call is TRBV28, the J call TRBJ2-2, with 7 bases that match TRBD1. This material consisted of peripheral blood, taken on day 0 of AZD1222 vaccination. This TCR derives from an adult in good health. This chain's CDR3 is CASRPGGQLANTGELFF. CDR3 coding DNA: TGTGCCAGCAGACCAGGGGGACAGCTCGCGAACACCGGGGAGCTGTTTTTT.